The 3 T cell receptor beta chains listed next were all sequenced from one sample in a study of shared clonotypes between healthy human individuals. Clones were sequenced by immunoSEQ multiplex PCR, and TCRdb holds only the in-frame ones, with some missing. The sample consists of roughly 1,000,000 clones, approximately 80% of them appearing once. The specimen sequenced was memory CD4+ T cells from PBMCs. Subset reported: CD45RA-negative fraction. These TCRs come from a young man in good health. Some clones in this sample may be carry-over from other donors' samples.

This clone was seen a single time. V is TRBV13 and J is TRBJ2-7; 11 bases match TRBD1. The CDR3 extends over 14 amino acids. Trimming cost V 5 bases and J 7 bases; bases outside gene matches: 7. Germline V lookup: CDR1 PRHDT, CDR2 FYEKMQ (reference sequence). For the CDR3, the DNA is TGTGCCAGCAGCGCACCGGGACAGGGGGATGAGCAGTACTTC. Protein: CASSAPGQGDEQYF.

This chain connects TRBV11-2 to TRBJ2-5; D possibly matches TRBD1 or TRBD2 (6 bases each). Trimming removed 7 bases from V and 5 bases from J, with 20 bases in between. Germline values: CDR1 SGHAT, CDR2 FQNNGV. The CDR3 extends over 15 amino acids. This CDR3 is CASTNQPGAGETQYF. CDR3 nucleotides: TGTGCCAGCACCAACCAACCGGGGGCTGGGGAGACCCAGTACTTC.

The rearrangement uses TRBV5-4 and TRBJ2-6, with 9 nucleotides matching TRBD1. Germline V lookup: CDR1 SGHNT, CDR2 YYREEE (reference sequence). The CDR3 length is 17 residues. V was pared by 4 bases and J by 4 bases, with 9 bases of the junction left unmatched. Written as DNA, the CDR3 is TGTGCCAGCAGCGGGGGACAGGGTCCGTCCGGGGCCAACGTCCTGACTTTC. Translated: CASSGGQGPSGANVLTF.